This T cell receptor (beta chain) was sequenced in a study of graft-versus-host responses after intestinal transplantation. Study-level background: Multivisceral, liver-intestinal, or isolated intestinal transplants were received by the recipients. Notes on the study in general: GvH clones were found in recipient marrow; some appeared first in ileum or blood. Allografts from individuals with graft-donor T cell macrochimerism displayed high graft-versus-host to host-versus-graft clonal ratios. There was an association between peak levels of circulating GvH clones and early post-transplant HvG declines.

This table comes from immunoSEQ multiplex PCR, and its TCRdb copy is limited to in-frame clones, with some not included. The repertoire holds around 100,000 clones, with 85% to 95% as singletons. On this clone itself: Its target is not known.

Losses at the gene ends were 8 bases for V and 6 bases for J; bases not matched to a gene: 15. Germline CDR1 reads SGHAT; CDR2 reads FQNNGV. CDR3 length equals 15 residues. The material sequenced was unstimulated CD4+ T cells sorted from spleen or lymph node cells, taken before transplant. This chain uses TRBV11-2 with TRBJ2-7; the match to TRBD1 covers 8 bases. The clonotype originates from a human donor who was the organ donor for an intestinal transplant. The CDR3 sequence is CASQQGQGAQGEQYF. The CDR3 DNA follows: TGTGCCAGCCAACAGGGCCAGGGGGCGCAAGGCGAGCAGTACTTC. The variable domain in full, completed from reference TRBV11-2 and TRBJ2-7, reads EAGVAQSPRYKIIEKRQSVAFWCNPISGHATLYWYQQILGQGPKLLIQFQNNGVVDDSQLPKDRFSAERLKGVDSTLKIQPAKLEDSAVYLCASQQGQGAQGEQYFGPGTRLTVT.